The 3 T cell receptor beta chains below all came from one sample that was sequenced in a study of blood T cell repertoires in COVID-19. TCRdb keeps only in-frame clones here, not all; method: immunoSEQ multiplex PCR. The table has tens of thousands of clones, 80% to 90% seen once; the top ten hold about 9.8%. Source material: peripheral blood. Receptor source: a human donor in a cohort sampled during active COVID-19.

The genes are TRBV7-2 and TRBJ1-6, with no clear D. This CDR3 comprises 16 residues. Germline CDR1 and CDR2: SGHTA and FQGNSA. V shed 5 bases and J shed 6 bases, with 17 bases lying between them. The CDR3 DNA sequence: TGTGCCAGCAGCGCTAGGGCGGGTTGGAGTAATTCACCCCTCCACTTT. Amino acids: CASSARAGWSNSPLHF.

The gene calls are TRBV30 and TRBJ1-6; TRBD1 agrees at 7 bases. CDR3 length equals 14 residues. Trimming cost V 3 bases and J 10 bases; bases outside gene matches: 9. Germline CDR1 GTSNPN, CDR2 SVGIG (reference sequence). The CDR3 region has the DNA TGTGCCTGGAGGGGCAAGGGGGCAGGATCACCCCTCCACTTT. Translation gives CAWRGKGAGSPLHF.

V gene TRBV9 combines with J gene TRBJ2-1, with D perhaps TRBD2 (5 bases). The CDR3 spans 14 residues. CDR1 and CDR2 from the germline V gene are SGDLS and YYNGEE. V lost 4 bases and J lost 9, with 17 bases in between. CDR3 loop: CASSPTITTGEQFF. CDR3 nucleotides: TGTGCCAGCAGCCCGACTATAACTACGGGTGAGCAGTTCTTC.